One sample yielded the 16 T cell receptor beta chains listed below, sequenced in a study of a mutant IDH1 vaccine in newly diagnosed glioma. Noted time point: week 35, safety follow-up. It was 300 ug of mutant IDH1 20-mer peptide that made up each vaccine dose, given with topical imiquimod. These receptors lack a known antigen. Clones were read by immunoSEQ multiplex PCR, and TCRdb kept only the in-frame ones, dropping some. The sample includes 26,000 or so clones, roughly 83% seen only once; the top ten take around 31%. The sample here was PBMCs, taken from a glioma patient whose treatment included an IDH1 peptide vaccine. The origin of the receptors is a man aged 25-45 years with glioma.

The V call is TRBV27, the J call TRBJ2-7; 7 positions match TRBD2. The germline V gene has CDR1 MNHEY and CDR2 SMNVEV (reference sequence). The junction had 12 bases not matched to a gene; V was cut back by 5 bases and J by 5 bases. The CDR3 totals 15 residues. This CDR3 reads CASSPHPGRDDEQYF. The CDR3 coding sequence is TGTGCCAGCAGTCCCCACCCGGGGAGGGACGACGAGCAGTACTTC.

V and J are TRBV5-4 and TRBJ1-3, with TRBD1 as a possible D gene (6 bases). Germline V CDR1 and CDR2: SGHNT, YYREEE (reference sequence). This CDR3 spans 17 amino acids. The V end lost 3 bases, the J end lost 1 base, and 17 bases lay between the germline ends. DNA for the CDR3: TGTGCCAGCAGCTCTTGGAGGCAGGGGTTATCTGGAAACACCATATATTTT. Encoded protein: CASSSWRQGLSGNTIYF. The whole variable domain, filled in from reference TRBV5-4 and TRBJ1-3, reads ETGVTQSPTHLIKTRGQQVTLRCSSQSGHNTVSWYQQALGQGPQFIFQYYREEENGRGNFPPRFSGLQFPNYSSELNVNALELDDSALYLCASSSWRQGLSGNTIYFGEGSWLTVV.

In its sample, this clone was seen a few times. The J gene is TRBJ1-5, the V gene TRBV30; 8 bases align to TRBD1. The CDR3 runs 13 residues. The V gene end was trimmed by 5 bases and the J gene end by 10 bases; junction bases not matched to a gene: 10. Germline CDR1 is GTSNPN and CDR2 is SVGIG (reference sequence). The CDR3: CAWATRRGHPQHF. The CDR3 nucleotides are TGTGCCTGGGCAACGCGCAGGGGGCACCCCCAGCATTTT.

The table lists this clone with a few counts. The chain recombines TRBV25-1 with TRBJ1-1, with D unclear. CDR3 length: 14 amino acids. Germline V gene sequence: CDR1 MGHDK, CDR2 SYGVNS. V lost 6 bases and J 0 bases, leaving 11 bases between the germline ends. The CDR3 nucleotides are TGTGCCAGCAGCGTAACGTCTTTGAACACTGAAGCTTTCTTT. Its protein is CASSVTSLNTEAFF.

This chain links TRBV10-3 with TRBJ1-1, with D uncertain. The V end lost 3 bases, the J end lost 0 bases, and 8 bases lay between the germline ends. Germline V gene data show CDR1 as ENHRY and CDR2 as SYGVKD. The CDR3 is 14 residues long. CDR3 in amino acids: CAISEEGLNTEAFF. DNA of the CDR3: TGTGCCATCAGTGAAGAGGGTCTGAACACTGAAGCTTTCTTT.

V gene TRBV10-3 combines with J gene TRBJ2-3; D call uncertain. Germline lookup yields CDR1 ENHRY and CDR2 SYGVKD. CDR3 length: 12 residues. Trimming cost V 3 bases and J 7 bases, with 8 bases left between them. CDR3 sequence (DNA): TGTGCCATCAGTGACCAGGCAAATACGCAGTATTTT. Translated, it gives CAISDQANTQYF.

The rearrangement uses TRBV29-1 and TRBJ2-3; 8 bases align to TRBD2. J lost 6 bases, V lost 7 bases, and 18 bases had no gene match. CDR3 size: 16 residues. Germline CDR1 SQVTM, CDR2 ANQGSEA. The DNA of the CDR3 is TGCAGCGGCCGCCAGCGGGAGTGGGGGGTATCGGATACGCAGTATTTT. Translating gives CSGRQREWGVSDTQYF.

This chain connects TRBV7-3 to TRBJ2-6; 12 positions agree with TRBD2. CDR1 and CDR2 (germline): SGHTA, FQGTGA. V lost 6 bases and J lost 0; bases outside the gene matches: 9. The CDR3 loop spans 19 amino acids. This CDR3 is CASSHTSGGPSSGANVLTF. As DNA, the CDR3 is TGTGCCAGCAGTCACACTAGCGGGGGGCCGAGCTCTGGGGCCAACGTCCTGACTTTC. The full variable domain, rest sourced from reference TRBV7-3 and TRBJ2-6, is GAGVSQTPSNKVTEKGKYVELRCDPISGHTALYWYRQSLGQGPEFLIYFQGTGAADDSGLPNDRFFAVRPEGSVSTLKIQRTERGDSAVYLCASSHTSGGPSSGANVLTFGAGSRLTVL.

The CDR3 DNA follows: TGTGCCAGTAGTACCACAGGGGGCCACTACGAGCAGTACTTC. This translates into CASSTTGGHYEQYF. J is TRBJ2-7 and V is TRBV19; 9 bases are shared with TRBD1. This CDR3 is built from 14 residues. Per the germline V gene, CDR1 is LNHDA and CDR2 is SQIVND (reference sequence). The trim removed 4 bases at V and 3 bases at J, leaving 4 bases unmatched.

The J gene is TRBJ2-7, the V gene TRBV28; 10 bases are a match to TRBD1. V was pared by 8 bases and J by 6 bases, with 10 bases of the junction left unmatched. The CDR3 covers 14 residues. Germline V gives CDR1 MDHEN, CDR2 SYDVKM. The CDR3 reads CASRGGTGVSEQYF. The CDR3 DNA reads TGTGCCAGCCGGGGGGGGACAGGGGTATCCGAGCAGTACTTC.

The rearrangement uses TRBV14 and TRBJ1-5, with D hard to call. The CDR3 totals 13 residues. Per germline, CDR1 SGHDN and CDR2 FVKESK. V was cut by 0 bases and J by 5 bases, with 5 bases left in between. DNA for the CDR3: TGTGCCAGCAGCCAAGACGTGTATCAGCCCCAGCATTTT. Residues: CASSQDVYQPQHF.

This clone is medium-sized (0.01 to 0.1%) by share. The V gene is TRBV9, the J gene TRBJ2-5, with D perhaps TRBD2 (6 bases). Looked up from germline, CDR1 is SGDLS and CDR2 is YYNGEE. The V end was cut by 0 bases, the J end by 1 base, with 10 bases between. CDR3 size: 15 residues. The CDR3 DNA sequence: TGTGCCAGCAGCGTAGGAGGAGGGACCCAAGAGACCCAGTACTTC. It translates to CASSVGGGTQETQYF.

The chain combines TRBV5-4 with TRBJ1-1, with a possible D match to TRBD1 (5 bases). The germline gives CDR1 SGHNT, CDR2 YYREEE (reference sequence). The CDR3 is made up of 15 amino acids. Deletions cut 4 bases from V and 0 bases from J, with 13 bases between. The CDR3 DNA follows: TGTGCCAGCAGCCCTCGGGACGGACTGAACACTGAAGCTTTCTTT. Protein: CASSPRDGLNTEAFF.

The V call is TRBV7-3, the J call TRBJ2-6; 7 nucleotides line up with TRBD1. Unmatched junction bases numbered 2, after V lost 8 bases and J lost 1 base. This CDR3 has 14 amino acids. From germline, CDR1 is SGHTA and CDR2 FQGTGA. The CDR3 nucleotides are TGTGCCAGCCGACAGGGTTCTGGGGCCAACGTCCTGACTTTC. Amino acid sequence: CASRQGSGANVLTF.

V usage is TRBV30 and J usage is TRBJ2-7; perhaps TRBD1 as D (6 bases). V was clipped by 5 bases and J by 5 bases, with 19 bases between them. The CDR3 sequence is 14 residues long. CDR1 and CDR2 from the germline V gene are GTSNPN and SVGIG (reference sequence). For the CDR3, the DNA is TGTGCCTGGTCATTCGCAGGGGTCCACCACGAGCAGTACTTC. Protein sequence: CAWSFAGVHHEQYF.

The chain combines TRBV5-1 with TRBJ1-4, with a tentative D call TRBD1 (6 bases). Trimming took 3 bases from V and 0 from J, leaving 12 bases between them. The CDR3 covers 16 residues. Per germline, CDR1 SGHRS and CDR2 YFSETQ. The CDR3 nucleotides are TGCGCCAGCAGCTCAGGGGAGCTTGCAACTAATGAAAAACTGTTTTTT. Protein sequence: CASSSGELATNEKLFF. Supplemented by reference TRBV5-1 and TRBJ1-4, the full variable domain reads KAGVTQTPRYLIKTRGQQVTLSCSPISGHRSVSWYQQTPGQGLQFLFEYFSETQRNKGNFPGRFSGRQFSNSRSEMNVSTLELGDSALYLCASSSGELATNEKLFFGSGTQLSVL.